The source of this T cell receptor beta chain is a study of blood T cell repertoires in COVID-19. Study-wide context: The samples span acute and convalescent COVID-19 from the United States, Italy and Spain. T cells, B-cell-depleted T cells, or PBMCs supplied cDNA or gDNA.

In the authors' methods: For nucleated cells, counts were estimated from reference gene primer amplification. Sequencing was performed with immunoSEQ multiplex PCR; in TCRdb, only in-frame clones are kept and a portion is missing. V, J and clone size reflect that table, while D and trimming were determined from the DNA. The sample lists more than 70,000 clones, roughly 90% occurring once. The CDR3 contains 16 residues. V was pared by 3 bases and J by 2 bases, with 10 bases of the junction left unmatched. Germline V lookup: CDR1 MNHEY, CDR2 SVGEGT. This sequence originates from a woman at least 80 years old with acute or convalescent COVID-19. The J gene is TRBJ2-7, the V gene TRBV6-2 or TRBV6-3; 7 bases fit TRBD1. The specimen was peripheral blood. In DNA, the CDR3 is TGTGCCAGCAGTTATACAACCCCCGGGACAGCCTACGAGCAGTACTTC. This gives the protein CASSYTTPGTAYEQYF.